The 3 T cell receptor beta chains presented below share a single source sample, sequenced in a study of patients and donors after allogeneic stem cell transplantation. TCRdb analysed the RT-PCR reads with MiXCR anew, one entry per CDR3 protein. This table holds about 200,000 distinct CDR3 sequences, roughly two fifths found once. The sequencing input was blood, either unsorted or a sorted T cell fraction (not recorded which). Receptor source: a human donor who was either an allogeneic HSCT recipient or a stem cell or donor lymphocyte infusion donor (not recorded which). It is not recorded whose cells these are; they may come from a transplant donor.

This sequence joins TRBV12-3 or TRBV12-4 and TRBJ2-7; possible D gene TRBD2, 6 bases. The CDR3 is 13 residues long. V was clipped by 6 bases and J by 3 bases, with 12 bases between them. CDR3 sequence: CASSPGLIYEQYF. CDR3 nucleotide sequence: TGTGCCAGCAGCCCGGGACTCATCTACGAGCAGTACTTC.

The chain couples TRBV24-1 to TRBJ1-2; no firm D call. The CDR3 has 13 residues. CDR1 KGHDR and CDR2 SFDVKD come from the germline V gene. Trimming took off 5 bases at V and 4 bases at J, with 10 bases between the two ends. The CDR3 sequence is CATSASEIYGYTF. CDR3 sequence (DNA): TGTGCCACCAGTGCGAGCGAAATCTATGGCTACACCTTC.

The chain joins TRBV18 to TRBJ1-3; D remains unclear. The CDR3 spans 13 residues. Between the trimmed V and J ends, which lost 0 bases and 14 bases, there was a span of 14 bases. Germline CDR1 KGHSH, CDR2 LQKENI. CDR3 loop: CASSPPAREALYF. Here the CDR3 DNA reads TGTGCCAGCTCACCACCGGCCCGAGAGGCCTTATATTTT.